The source of this TCR beta chain is a study of radiotherapy plus CTLA-4 blockade in lung cancer. Overall study results and limits: TCR clones of tumor origin grew in blood after radiotherapy plus ipilimumab.

The study gave focal radiation plus ipilimumab CTLA-4 blockade to patients with chemo-refractory metastatic non-small-cell lung cancer. As concerns this clone: Antigen unknown.

Assay used: immunoSEQ multiplex PCR; TCRdb lists only in-frame clones, some missing. Here the sample spans 50,000 or so clones, over 75% being singletons. The sequence was obtained from a human donor with non-small cell lung cancer whose response to radiotherapy plus ipilimumab could not be evaluated. The sample in question was peripheral blood, obtained from a patient treated with radiotherapy plus ipilimumab.

CDR3 amino acids: CASSFGTEYTEAFF. CDR3 nucleotide sequence: TGTGCCAGCAGTTTCGGGACAGAGTACACTGAAGCTTTCTTT. V gene TRBV27 combines with J gene TRBJ1-1; 7 positions match TRBD1. The junction had 4 bases not matched to a gene; V was cut back by 3 bases and J by 3 bases. The CDR3 loop spans 14 amino acids. CDR1 is MNHEY, CDR2 SMNVEV, per germline (reference sequence).